What follows are 23 T cell receptor beta chains derived from one specimen sequenced in a study of OX40 agonist ivuxolimab in advanced cancers. The data were produced by immunoSEQ multiplex PCR, yet TCRdb's version contains in-frame clones alone and is incomplete. Among tens of thousands of clones listed, roughly four fifths were seen once. The sequenced sample was CD4+ or CD8+ T cells sorted from blood, obtained in a trial of the OX40 agonist ivuxolimab. These TCRs come from an adult with an advanced solid tumor such as melanoma, head and neck, liver or kidney cancer.

The chain uses TRBV9 and TRBJ2-7; D perhaps matches TRBD2 (6 bases). Germline-derived CDR1 and CDR2 are SGDLS and YYNGEE. Trimming removed 2 bases from V and 3 bases from J, with 12 bases in between. The length of the CDR3 is 14 residues. The DNA of the CDR3 is TGTGCCAGCAGCGTCGGGGGACTGAACTACGAGCAGTACTTC. Translation gives CASSVGGLNYEQYF.

Notes on this clone: It is unclear where the CDR3 begins or ends on the DNA, so no DNA is shown, and the CDR3 is as TCRdb lists it. This chain links TRBV2 with TRBJ2-2; the listed D gene, TRBD2, was not tested against the DNA. The CDR3 extends over 14 residues, inclusive of both ends. Germline CDR1 is SNHLY and CDR2 is FYNNEI. The CDR3 region is CASSEARRAGELFF.

V gene TRBV9 combines with J gene TRBJ1-1, with unresolved D. Germline V gene sequence: CDR1 SGDLS, CDR2 YYNGEE. The CDR3 consists of 14 residues. V was shortened by 0 bases and J by 1 base, with 7 bases between the two germline ends. The CDR3 loop is CASSVEDGNTEAFF. DNA of the CDR3: TGTGCCAGCAGCGTAGAGGACGGGAACACTGAAGCTTTCTTT.

This rearrangement joins TRBV6-5 to TRBJ2-3; TRBD2 matches at 9 bases. The CDR3 length is 15 residues. Unmatched junction bases numbered 5, after V lost 2 bases and J lost 5 bases. CDR1 is MNHEY and CDR2 is SVGAGI in the germline V gene. This CDR3 is CASSYAGGRGDTQYF. The CDR3 region has the DNA TGTGCCAGCAGTTACGCGGGGGGGCGTGGAGATACGCAGTATTTT.

CDR3 bases: TGCAGCGTTGAGAGAGGGAACACTGAAGCTTTCTTT. Residues: CSVERGNTEAFF. The chain joins TRBV29-1 to TRBJ1-1, with D hard to call. The V gene's germline CDR1 is SQVTM and CDR2 ANQGSEA. The V end was cut by 3 bases, the J end by 1 base, with 6 bases between. The CDR3 extends over 12 amino acids. The full variable domain, with the rest looked up from reference TRBV29-1 and TRBJ1-1, is SAVISQKPSRDICQRGTSLTIQCQVDSQVTMMFWYRQQPGQSLTLIATANQGSEATYESGFVIDKFPISRPNLTFSTLTVSNMSPEDSSIYLCSVERGNTEAFFGQGTRLTVV.

The genes are TRBV2 and TRBJ2-3; 11 nucleotides match TRBD2. The CDR3 is made up of 16 amino acids. Germline values: CDR1 SNHLY, CDR2 FYNNEI. V trimming: 6 bases; J trimming: 2 bases; junction bases outside the gene matches: 7. The CDR3 is CASSNSGGATTDTQYF. The DNA for the CDR3 is TGTGCCAGCAGCAATAGCGGGGGGGCTACCACAGATACGCAGTATTTT.

The chain couples TRBV15 to TRBJ1-5; TRBD1 agrees at 8 bases. CDR3 length: 16 amino acids. The V and J ends lost 5 bases and 4 bases, in that order; junction bases with no gene match: 10. Germline V lookup: CDR1 LNHNV, CDR2 YYDKDF (reference sequence). CDR3 loop: CATSPGTGRGNQPQHF. The DNA for the CDR3 is TGTGCCACCAGCCCTGGGACAGGTCGTGGGAATCAGCCCCAGCATTTT. The full variable domain, its missing parts supplied by reference TRBV15 and TRBJ1-5, is DAMVIQNPRYQVTQFGKPVTLSCSQTLNHNVMYWYQQKSSQAPKLLFHYYDKDFNNEADTPDNFQSRRPNTSFCFLDIRSPGLGDTAMYLCATSPGTGRGNQPQHFGDGTRLSIL.

The chain couples TRBV5-1 to TRBJ2-5, with 10 positions matching TRBD1. This CDR3 contains 14 residues. With V trimmed by 0 bases and J by 6 bases, 2 bases remained unmatched. Germline V lookup: CDR1 SGHRS, CDR2 YFSETQ. CDR3 sequence: CASSLGQGAQTQYF. For the CDR3, the DNA is TGCGCCAGCAGCTTGGGACAGGGGGCTCAGACCCAGTACTTC.

The chain carries TRBV28 and TRBJ1-5, with 9 bases fitting TRBD1. The CDR3 loop spans 17 amino acids. Trimming cost V 4 bases and J 0 bases; bases outside gene matches: 7. Germline V gene lookup returns CDR1 MDHEN and CDR2 SYDVKM. CDR3 DNA sequence: TGTGCCAGCAGTTCCCGGGACAGGGCCTATAGCAATCAGCCCCAGCATTTT. It specifies CASSSRDRAYSNQPQHF.

This rearrangement joins TRBV7-2 to TRBJ2-1; 11 bases match TRBD2. Germline V gives CDR1 SGHTA, CDR2 FQGNSA. The CDR3 contains 16 residues. With 0 bases clipped from V and 8 bases from J, the junction kept 6 bases outside the gene matches. CDR3 protein: CASSLASGRAIDEQFF. The CDR3 bases are TGTGCCAGCAGCTTAGCTAGCGGGAGGGCCATCGATGAGCAGTTCTTC.

The chain employs TRBV7-9 and TRBJ2-5; D unresolved. V gave up 1 base and J gave up 2 bases, with 8 bases separating them. This CDR3 region has 14 residues. CDR1 is SEHNR, CDR2 FQNEAQ, per germline (reference sequence). CDR3 region: CASSLVTSQETQYF. In DNA form, the CDR3 reads TGTGCCAGCAGCTTAGTAACCAGTCAAGAGACCCAGTACTTC.

V usage is TRBV5-1 and J usage is TRBJ1-2, with 7 bases lining up with TRBD1. Unmatched junction bases numbered 9, after V lost 5 bases and J lost 8 bases. Germline CDR1 and CDR2: SGHRS and YFSETQ. This CDR3 contains 13 residues. The DNA of the CDR3 is TGCGCCAGCAGATCCACAGGGGTGGAAGGCTACACCTTC. It is translated as CASRSTGVEGYTF.

The V and J genes are TRBV19 and TRBJ1-5; TRBD1 matches at 7 bases. The V gene's germline CDR1 is LNHDA and CDR2 SQIVND (reference sequence). With V trimmed by 5 bases and J by 0 bases, 19 bases remained unmatched. The CDR3 loop spans 20 amino acids. CDR3 nucleotide sequence: TGTGCCAGTAGTGGAATTCCGGGACAGAGAGGTGTTTATAGCAATCAGCCCCAGCATTTT. It yields the protein CASSGIPGQRGVYSNQPQHF.

V gene TRBV27 combines with J gene TRBJ2-1; 9 bases are a match to TRBD2. V gave up 6 bases and J gave up 6 bases; unmatched junction bases: 9. CDR1 is MNHEY and CDR2 is SMNVEV in the germline V gene (reference sequence). The CDR3 has 15 amino acids. In DNA form, the CDR3 reads TGTGCCAGCAGAGGGGCTAGCGGGGTCCTCAATGAGCAGTTCTTC. Protein sequence: CASRGASGVLNEQFF.

The genes are TRBV5-1 and TRBJ2-3; D is ambiguous. Germline V gene sequence: CDR1 SGHRS, CDR2 YFSETQ. The CDR3 consists of 14 residues. Trimming shortened V by 4 bases and J by 4 bases, and 13 bases separated the two germline ends. In nucleotides, the CDR3 is TGCGCCAGCAGCCCCCCTTCGGGTTCAGATACGCAGTATTTT. Amino acid sequence: CASSPPSGSDTQYF.

This sequence joins TRBV29-1 and TRBJ2-6, with D possibly called TRBD1 or TRBD2 (5 bases each). The germline V and J ends were trimmed by 6 bases and 2 bases, with 11 bases remaining between them. Germline assignment: CDR1 SQVTM and CDR2 ANQGSEA. This CDR3 contains 14 residues. Here the CDR3 reads CSVKRGPGANVLTF. Written as DNA, the CDR3 is TGCAGCGTCAAAAGGGGACCTGGGGCCAACGTCCTGACTTTC.

J is TRBJ2-1 and V is TRBV28, with TRBD1 matching over 9 bases. CDR1 is MDHEN, CDR2 SYDVKM, per germline. V lost 3 bases, J lost 0 bases, and 6 bases stayed unmatched. This CDR3 is 17 amino acids long. The CDR3 DNA follows: TGTGCCAGCAGTTTCCATAAGGGACAGGGCTCCTACAATGAGCAGTTCTTC. Its translation is CASSFHKGQGSYNEQFF.

V gene TRBV12-5 combines with J gene TRBJ2-1, with a possible D match to TRBD2 (5 bases). V dropped 1 base and J dropped 2 bases, with 12 bases sitting between them. This CDR3 region has 16 residues. Germline V CDR1 and CDR2: LGHNT, FRNRAP. CDR3 loop: CASGLERDITYNEQFF. The CDR3 coding sequence is TGTGCTAGTGGTTTGGAACGGGATATAACCTACAATGAGCAGTTCTTC.

This chain joins TRBV6-5 and TRBJ1-3; perhaps TRBD1 as D (6 bases). Germline-derived CDR1 and CDR2 are MNHEY and SVGAGI. The CDR3 runs to 14 residues. V was clipped by 3 bases and J by 4 bases, with 10 bases between them. The CDR3 spells CASSYTGYGNTIYF. CDR3 coding DNA: TGTGCCAGCAGTTATACAGGGTACGGAAACACCATATATTTT.

This chain joins TRBV6-1 and TRBJ1-5; D might be TRBD1 (6 bases). The CDR3 covers 12 residues. V lost 6 bases and J 3 bases, leaving 6 bases between the germline ends. Germline lookup yields CDR1 MNHNS and CDR2 SASEGT. Here the CDR3 reads CASRGANQPQHF. As DNA, the CDR3 is TGTGCCAGCAGGGGGGCCAATCAGCCCCAGCATTTT.

This chain joins TRBV6-4 and TRBJ2-1; D might be TRBD2 (5 bases). The CDR3 is 15 residues long. V was clipped by 4 bases and J by 3 bases, with 13 bases between them. Germline values: CDR1 MRHNA, CDR2 SNTAGT. The CDR3 DNA sequence: TGTGCCAGCAGTGTCTCCGAGGGCCTCTACAATGAGCAGTTCTTC. Encoded protein: CASSVSEGLYNEQFF.

The J gene is TRBJ2-2, the V gene TRBV11-2, with TRBD2 matching over 8 bases. V lost 5 bases and J lost 4; bases outside the gene matches: 6. In germline, CDR1 is SGHAT, CDR2 FQNNGV. CDR3 length: 15 amino acids. The CDR3 protein is CASSLGTRVTGELFF. The CDR3 bases are TGTGCCAGCAGCCTGGGGACTAGGGTCACCGGGGAGCTGTTTTTT.

As concerns this clone: The same CDR3 also results from other DNA sequences found in this sample. This chain links TRBV6-5 with TRBJ1-3; unclear D gene. The length of the CDR3 is 13 residues. V was shortened by 6 bases and J by 0 bases, with 6 bases between the two germline ends. CDR1 and CDR2 from the germline V gene are MNHEY and SVGAGI. The CDR3 is CASRESSGNTIYF. The CDR3 coding sequence is TGTGCCAGCAGGGAGAGCTCTGGAAACACCATATATTTT.